The source of this TCR beta chain is a study of tumor and adjacent non-tumor tissue in lung cancer. Study as a whole: There were some 11 adenocarcinoma, a couple of squamous cell carcinoma and 1 small cell lung cancer cases.

Points on this clonotype: The antigen is undetermined.

This sample's RNA came from whole unsorted tissue. The normal lung tissue was taken more than 3 cm from the tumor edge. The library came from three nested PCR rounds adapted from ARM-PCR protocols. TCRdb re-analysed the multiplex PCR reads in MiXCR, keeping a single row per CDR3 protein. There are some 73,000 distinct CDR3 sequences in the sample; 80% to 90% occur only once, and approximately 51% lies in the top ten. Study outcomes and limitations: Tumor tissue had significantly higher TCR diversity than normal lung.

There are 13 residues in the CDR3. CDR1 DFQATT and CDR2 SNEGSKA come from the germline V gene (reference sequence). The J gene is TRBJ1-5, the V gene TRBV20-1, with TRBD1 matching over 8 bases. The J call is uncertain, as TRBJ2-3 better fits the DNA end. The sequencing sample was made of distant non-tumor lung tissue. The receptor comes from a man aged 55 to 70 with non-small cell lung cancer. The CDR3 reads CSASAQGDQPQYF. Written as DNA, the CDR3 is TGCAGTGCTAGTGCACAGGGGGACCAGCCCCAGTATTTT.